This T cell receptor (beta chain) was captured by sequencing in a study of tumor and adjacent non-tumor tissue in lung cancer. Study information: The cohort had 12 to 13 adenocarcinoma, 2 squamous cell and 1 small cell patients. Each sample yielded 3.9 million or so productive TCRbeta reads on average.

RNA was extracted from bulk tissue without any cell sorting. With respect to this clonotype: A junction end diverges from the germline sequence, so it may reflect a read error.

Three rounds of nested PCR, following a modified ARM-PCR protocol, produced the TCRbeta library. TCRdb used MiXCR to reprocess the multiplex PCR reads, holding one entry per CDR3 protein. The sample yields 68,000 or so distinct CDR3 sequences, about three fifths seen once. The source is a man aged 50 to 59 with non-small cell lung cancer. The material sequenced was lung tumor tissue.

CDR3 sequence: CSVELNYGNTF. In nucleotides, the CDR3 is TGCAGCGTTGAATTGAACTATGGCAACACCTTC. This chain joins TRBV29-1 and TRBJ1-2; no clear D gene. The CDR3 spans 11 residues. Germline-derived CDR1 and CDR2 are SQVTM and ANQGSEA. Looking up the rest from reference TRBV29-1 and TRBJ1-2 gives the full variable domain: SAVISQKPSRDICQRGTSLTIQCQVDSQVTMMFWYRQQPGQSLTLIATANQGSEATYESGFVIDKFPISRPNLTFSTLTVSNMSPEDSSIYLCSVELNYGNTFGSGTRLTVV.